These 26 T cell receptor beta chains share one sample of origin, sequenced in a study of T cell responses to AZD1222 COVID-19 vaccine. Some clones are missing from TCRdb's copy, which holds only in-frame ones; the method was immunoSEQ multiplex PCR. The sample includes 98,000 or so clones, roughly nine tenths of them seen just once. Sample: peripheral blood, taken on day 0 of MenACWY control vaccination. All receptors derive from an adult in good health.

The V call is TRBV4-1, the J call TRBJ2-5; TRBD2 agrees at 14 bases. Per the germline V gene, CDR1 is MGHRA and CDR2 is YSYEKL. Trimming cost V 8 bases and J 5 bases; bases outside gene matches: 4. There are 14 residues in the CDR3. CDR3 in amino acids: CASGLAGGSETQYF. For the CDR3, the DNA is TGCGCCAGCGGACTAGCGGGGGGATCGGAGACCCAGTACTTC.

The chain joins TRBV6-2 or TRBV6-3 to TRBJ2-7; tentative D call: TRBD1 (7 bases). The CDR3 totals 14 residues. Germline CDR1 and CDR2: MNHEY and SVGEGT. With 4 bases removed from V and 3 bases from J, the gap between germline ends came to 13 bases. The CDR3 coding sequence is TGTGCCAGCAGTTTTGGACAGGAGGGCTACGAGCAGTACTTC. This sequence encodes CASSFGQEGYEQYF.

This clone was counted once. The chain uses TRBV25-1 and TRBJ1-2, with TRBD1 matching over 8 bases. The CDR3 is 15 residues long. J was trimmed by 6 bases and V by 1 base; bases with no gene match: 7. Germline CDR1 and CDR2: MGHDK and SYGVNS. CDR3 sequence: CASSEFYGQGDGYTF. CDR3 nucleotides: TGTGCCAGCAGTGAATTCTACGGACAGGGAGATGGCTACACCTTC.

CDR3 DNA: TGTGCCAGCAGCCAAGGTTGGGGGGAGGCTAATGAAAAACTGTTTTTT. Translated: CASSQGWGEANEKLFF. The chain employs TRBV4-2 and TRBJ1-4, with a weak D call TRBD1 (5 bases). V was trimmed by 1 base and J by 3 bases, leaving 12 bases between them. The length of the CDR3 is 16 residues. Germline V lookup: CDR1 LGHNA, CDR2 YNFKEQ.

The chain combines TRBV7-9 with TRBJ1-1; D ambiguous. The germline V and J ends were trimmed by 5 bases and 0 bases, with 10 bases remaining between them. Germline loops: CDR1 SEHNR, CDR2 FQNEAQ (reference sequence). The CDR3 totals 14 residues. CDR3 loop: CASSQTGLNTEAFF. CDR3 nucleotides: TGTGCCAGCAGCCAGACTGGATTGAACACTGAAGCTTTCTTT. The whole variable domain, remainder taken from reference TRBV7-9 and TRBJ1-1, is DTGVSQNPRHKITKRGQNVTFRCDPISEHNRLYWYRQTLGQGPEFLTYFQNEAQLEKSRLLSDRFSAERPKGSFSTLEIQRTEQGDSAMYLCASSQTGLNTEAFFGQGTRLTVV.

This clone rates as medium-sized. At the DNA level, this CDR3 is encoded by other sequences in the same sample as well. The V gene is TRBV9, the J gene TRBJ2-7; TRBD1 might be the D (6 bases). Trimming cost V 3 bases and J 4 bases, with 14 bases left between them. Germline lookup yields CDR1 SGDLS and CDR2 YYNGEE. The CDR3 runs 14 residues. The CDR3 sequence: CASSASGVGYEQYF. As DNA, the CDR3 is TGTGCCAGCAGCGCCTCAGGGGTAGGGTACGAGCAGTACTTC.

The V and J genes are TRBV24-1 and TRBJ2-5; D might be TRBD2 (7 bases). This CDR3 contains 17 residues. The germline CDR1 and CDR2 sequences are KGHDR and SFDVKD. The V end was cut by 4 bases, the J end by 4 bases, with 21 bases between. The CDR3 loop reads CATSDRGRRGASETQYF. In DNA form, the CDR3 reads TGTGCCACCAGTGACAGGGGACGACGGGGGGCGTCAGAGACCCAGTACTTC.

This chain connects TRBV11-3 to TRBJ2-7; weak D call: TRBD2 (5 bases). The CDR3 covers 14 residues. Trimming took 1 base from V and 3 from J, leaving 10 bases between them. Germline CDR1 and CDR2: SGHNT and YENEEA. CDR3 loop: CASSLGEGFYEQYF. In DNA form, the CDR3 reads TGTGCCAGCAGCTTAGGAGAGGGTTTCTACGAGCAGTACTTC.

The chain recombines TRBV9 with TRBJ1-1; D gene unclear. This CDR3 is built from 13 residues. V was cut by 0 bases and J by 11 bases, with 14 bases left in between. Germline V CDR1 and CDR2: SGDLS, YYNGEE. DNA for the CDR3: TGTGCCAGCAGCGTAGTCCCCGGTCCCCCTGCTTTCTTT. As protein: CASSVVPGPPAFF.

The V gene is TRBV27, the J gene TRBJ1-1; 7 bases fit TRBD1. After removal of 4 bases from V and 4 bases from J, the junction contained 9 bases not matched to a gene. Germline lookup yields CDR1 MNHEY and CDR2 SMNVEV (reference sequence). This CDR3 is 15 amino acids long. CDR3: CASSSPRQGGTEAFF. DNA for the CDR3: TGTGCCAGCAGTTCCCCCCGACAGGGCGGCACTGAAGCTTTCTTT.

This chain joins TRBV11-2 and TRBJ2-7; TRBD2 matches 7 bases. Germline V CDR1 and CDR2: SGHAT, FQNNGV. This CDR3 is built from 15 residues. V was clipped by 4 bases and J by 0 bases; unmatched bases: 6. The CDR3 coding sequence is TGTGCCAGCAGCTCCAGCGGGGCGAGCTCCTACGAGCAGTACTTC. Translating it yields CASSSSGASSYEQYF.

Written as DNA, the CDR3 is TGCAGCGTTGTGACAGGGGGCAATGAGCAGTTCTTC. Amino acids: CSVVTGGNEQFF. This chain connects TRBV29-1 to TRBJ2-1, with 9 bases fitting TRBD1. CDR1 is SQVTM, CDR2 ANQGSEA, per germline. With 4 bases clipped from V and 6 bases from J, the junction kept 1 base outside the gene matches. This CDR3 region has 12 residues.

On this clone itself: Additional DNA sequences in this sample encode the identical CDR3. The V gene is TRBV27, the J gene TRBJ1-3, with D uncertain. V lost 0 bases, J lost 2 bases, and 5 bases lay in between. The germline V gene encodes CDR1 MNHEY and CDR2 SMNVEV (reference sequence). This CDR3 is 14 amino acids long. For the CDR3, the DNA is TGTGCCAGCAGTTTATCGCGGGCTGGAAACACCATATATTTT. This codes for CASSLSRAGNTIYF.

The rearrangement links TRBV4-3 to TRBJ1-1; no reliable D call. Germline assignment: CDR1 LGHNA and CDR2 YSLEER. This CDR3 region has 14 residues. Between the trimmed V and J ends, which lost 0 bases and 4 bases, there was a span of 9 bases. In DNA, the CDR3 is TGCGCCAGCAGCCAAGAGCCCCGGAGCACTGAAGCTTTCTTT. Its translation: CASSQEPRSTEAFF.

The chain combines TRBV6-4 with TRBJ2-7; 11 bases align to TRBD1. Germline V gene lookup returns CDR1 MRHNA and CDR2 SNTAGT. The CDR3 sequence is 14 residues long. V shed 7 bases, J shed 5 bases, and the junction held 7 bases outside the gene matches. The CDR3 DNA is TGTGCCAGCAACGGACAGGGGGCATGGAACGAGCAGTACTTC. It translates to CASNGQGAWNEQYF.

CDR3 protein: CASSSGLAANNEQFF. The CDR3, as DNA: TGTGCCAGCAGCTCGGGACTAGCGGCGAACAATGAGCAGTTCTTC. J is TRBJ2-1 and V is TRBV7-9; 11 bases align to TRBD2. CDR3 length: 15 residues. Germline CDR1 SEHNR, CDR2 FQNEAQ (reference sequence). J was trimmed by 5 bases and V by 4 bases; bases with no gene match: 4.

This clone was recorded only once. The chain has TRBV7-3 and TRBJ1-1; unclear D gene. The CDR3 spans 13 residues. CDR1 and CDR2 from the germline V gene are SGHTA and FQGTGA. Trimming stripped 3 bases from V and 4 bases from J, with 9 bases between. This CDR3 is CASSLGGPTEAFF. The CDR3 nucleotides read TGTGCCAGCAGCTTGGGTGGGCCCACTGAAGCTTTCTTT.

The CDR3 region has the DNA TGTGCCAGCAGTTACAGAGGCGGGGGGGCGGAGCAGTACTTC. Encoded protein: CASSYRGGGAEQYF. J is TRBJ2-7 and V is TRBV6-5, with 9 bases lining up with TRBD2. V lost 2 bases, J lost 7 bases, and 6 bases stayed unmatched. CDR3 length: 14 residues. The V gene's germline CDR1 is MNHEY and CDR2 SVGAGI.

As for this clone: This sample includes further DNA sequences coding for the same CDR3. Here the CDR3 reads CASSLTGSNQPQHF. The CDR3 DNA is TGTGCCAGCAGCTTAACAGGCTCCAATCAGCCCCAGCATTTT. The chain carries TRBV5-6 and TRBJ1-5; possible D gene TRBD1, 5 bases. The V gene's germline CDR1 is SGHDT and CDR2 YYEEEE. V was pared by 2 bases and J by 3 bases, with 9 bases between. The CDR3 contains 14 residues. Filled out from reference TRBV5-6 and TRBJ1-5, the complete variable domain reads DAGVTQSPTHLIKTRGQQVTLRCSPKSGHDTVSWYQQALGQGPQFIFQYYEEEERQRGNFPDRFSGHQFPNYSSELNVNALLLGDSALYLCASSLTGSNQPQHFGDGTRLSIL.

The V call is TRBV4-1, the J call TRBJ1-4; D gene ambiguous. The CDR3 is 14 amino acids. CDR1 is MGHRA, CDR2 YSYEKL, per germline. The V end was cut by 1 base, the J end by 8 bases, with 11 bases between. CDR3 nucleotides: TGCGCCAGCAGCCAAGGTATGGGCCGCGAAAAACTGTTTTTT. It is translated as CASSQGMGREKLFF.

Here the CDR3 DNA reads TGTGCCAGCAGTACCCGGGACAGGGGATCCAATGAGCAGTTCTTC. This encodes CASSTRDRGSNEQFF. The chain links TRBV6-5 to TRBJ2-1; 10 bases are shared with TRBD1. J lost 6 bases, V lost 5 bases, and 7 bases had no gene match. The CDR3 is 15 residues long. Germline V gene lookup returns CDR1 MNHEY and CDR2 SVGAGI.

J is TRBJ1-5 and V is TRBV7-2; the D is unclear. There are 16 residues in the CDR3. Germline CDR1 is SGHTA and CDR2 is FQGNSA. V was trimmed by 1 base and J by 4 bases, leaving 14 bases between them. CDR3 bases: TGTGCCAGCAGCTTAGTATCGGCAGATCCTAATCAGCCCCAGCATTTT. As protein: CASSLVSADPNQPQHF.

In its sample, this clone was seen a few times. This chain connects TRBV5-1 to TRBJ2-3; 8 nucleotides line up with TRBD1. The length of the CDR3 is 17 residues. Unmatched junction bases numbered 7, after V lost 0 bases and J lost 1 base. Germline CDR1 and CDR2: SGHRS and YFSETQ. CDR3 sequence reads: CASSLVRLTGGTDTQYF. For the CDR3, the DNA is TGCGCCAGCAGCTTGGTCAGATTGACAGGGGGCACAGATACGCAGTATTTT.

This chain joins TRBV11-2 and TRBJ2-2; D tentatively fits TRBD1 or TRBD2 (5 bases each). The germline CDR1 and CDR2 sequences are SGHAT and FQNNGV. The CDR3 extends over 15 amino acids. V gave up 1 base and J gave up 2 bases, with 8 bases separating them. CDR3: CASSLAGGNTGELFF. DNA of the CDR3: TGTGCCAGCAGCTTAGCTGGGGGTAACACCGGGGAGCTGTTTTTT.

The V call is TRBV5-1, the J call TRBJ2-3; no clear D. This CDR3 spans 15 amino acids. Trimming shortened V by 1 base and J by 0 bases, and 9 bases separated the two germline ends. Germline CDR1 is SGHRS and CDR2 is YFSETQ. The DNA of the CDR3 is TGCGCCAGCAGCTTGTATGGGGTTAGCACAGATACGCAGTATTTT. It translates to CASSLYGVSTDTQYF.

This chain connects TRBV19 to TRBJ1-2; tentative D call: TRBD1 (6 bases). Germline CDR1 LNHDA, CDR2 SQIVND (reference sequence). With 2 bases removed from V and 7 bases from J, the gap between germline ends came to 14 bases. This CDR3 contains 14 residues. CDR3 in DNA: TGTGCCAGTAGTATACTCGGCAGGGGAGGTGGCTACACCTTC. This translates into CASSILGRGGGYTF.